Detailed here is one T cell receptor (beta chain). This sample was included in a study of technical replicates of blood from several donors. V lost 3 bases and J lost 3; bases outside the gene matches: 2. Looked up from germline, CDR1 is MNHEY and CDR2 is SMNVEV (reference sequence). There are 13 residues in the CDR3. TCRdb's table, derived via immunoSEQ multiplex PCR, lists solely in-frame clones and lacks some. The sample lists under 85,000 clones, 95% to 98% seen once, with approximately 0.18% in the top ten. The source is a human donor in good health. Sequenced: T cells isolated from PBMCs. The chain joins TRBV27 to TRBJ2-7; 7 bases fit TRBD1. CDR3 protein: CASSLAGGYEQYF. The CDR3 nucleotides read TGTGCCAGCAGTTTGGCAGGGGGCTACGAGCAGTACTTC.